These 17 T cell receptor beta chains share one sample of origin, sequenced in a study of blood T cells in healthy people across ages. Then a second PCR, running about 6 to 11 cycles, was carried out with a sample-barcoded 5' primer and a J-beta primer mix. TCRdb reanalysed the 5' RACE reads using MiXCR and keeps one entry per CDR3 protein. The table lists approximately 800,000 distinct CDR3 sequences, less than 70% of them singletons, with approximately 40% in the top ten. Sequencing input: blood. The receptors stem from an elderly man in good health.

The chain couples TRBV24-1 to TRBJ2-1, with 7 bases matching TRBD2. The CDR3 is 16 residues long. Trimming took 4 bases from V and 5 from J; bases not matched to a gene: 10. The V gene's germline CDR1 is KGHDR and CDR2 SFDVKD. As DNA, the CDR3 is TGTGCCACCAGTGACCCTCTGGCGGGAGTAAACAATGAGCAGTTCTTC. It codes for CATSDPLAGVNNEQFF.

CDR3 bases: TGTGCCAGCAGCCCCGCGACAGTATACGAGCAGTACTTC. This sequence encodes CASSPATVYEQYF. This chain uses TRBV3-1 with TRBJ2-7; D possibly corresponds to TRBD1 (5 bases). V gave up 4 bases and J gave up 4 bases, with 11 bases separating them. The CDR3 loop spans 13 amino acids. Germline CDR1 is LGHDT and CDR2 is YNNKEL (reference sequence).

The V gene is TRBV4-1, the J gene TRBJ1-2; D not certain. Trimming removed 0 bases at V and 8 bases at J, with 13 bases between. CDR3 length equals 14 residues. Germline-derived CDR1 and CDR2 are MGHRA and YSYEKL. The CDR3 reads CASSQERQPGGYTF. DNA of the CDR3: TGCGCCAGCAGCCAAGAACGGCAGCCTGGCGGCTACACCTTC.

The V and J genes are TRBV29-1 and TRBJ1-2; 7 bases match TRBD1. After removal of 2 bases from V and 0 bases from J, the junction contained 18 bases not matched to a gene. This CDR3 is 19 amino acids long. Germline V gene sequence: CDR1 SQVTM, CDR2 ANQGSEA. CDR3 residues: CSVEPGGQEEADTNYGYTF. The CDR3 nucleotides are TGCAGCGTTGAACCAGGGGGTCAGGAGGAGGCAGATACTAACTATGGCTACACCTTC.

The chain recombines TRBV5-1 with TRBJ2-2; 11 bases agree with TRBD2. CDR1 SGHRS and CDR2 YFSETQ come from the germline V gene. This CDR3 has 16 residues. The junction had 2 bases not matched to a gene; V was cut back by 4 bases and J by 0 bases. This CDR3 is CASSAGLAANTGELFF. CDR3 DNA: TGCGCCAGCAGCGCGGGACTAGCGGCGAACACCGGGGAGCTGTTTTTT.

The chain links TRBV4-1 to TRBJ2-7; 7 bases align to TRBD1. Germline values: CDR1 MGHRA, CDR2 YSYEKL. Trimming at V came to 3 bases and at J to 0 bases, leaving 8 bases not matched to a gene. This CDR3 has 16 amino acids. The CDR3 here is CASSHSPGQFSYEQYF. Here the CDR3 DNA reads TGCGCCAGCAGCCATTCTCCGGGACAGTTCTCCTACGAGCAGTACTTC.

V gene TRBV20-1 combines with J gene TRBJ2-3; 8 nucleotides line up with TRBD2. The germline gives CDR1 DFQATT, CDR2 SNEGSKA (reference sequence). V lost 4 bases to trimming and J lost 2 bases; unmatched junction nucleotides: 5. CDR3 length: 14 residues. The CDR3 region has the DNA TGCAGTGCTAAAAGCGGGAGCGTCACAGATACGCAGTATTTT. It codes for CSAKSGSVTDTQYF.

This clonotype was seen a few times. This chain uses TRBV27 with TRBJ2-7; the D gene is possibly TRBD1 (5 bases). This CDR3 comprises 14 residues. Looked up from germline, CDR1 is MNHEY and CDR2 is SMNVEV (reference sequence). Between the trimmed V and J ends, which lost 2 bases and 6 bases, there was a span of 14 bases. CDR3 amino acids: CASSLRQPNFEQYF. CDR3 bases: TGTGCCAGCAGTTTAAGACAGCCTAACTTCGAGCAGTACTTC.

This clonotype was seen once. The rearrangement links TRBV20-1 to TRBJ1-2, with D perhaps matching TRBD1 (5 bases). CDR1 DFQATT and CDR2 SNEGSKA come from the germline V gene (reference sequence). The V end lost 0 bases, the J end lost 3 bases, and 8 bases lay between the germline ends. There are 13 residues in the CDR3. The DNA for the CDR3 is TGCAGTGCTAGAGAGGGACGGTACTATGGCTACACCTTC. As protein: CSAREGRYYGYTF.

This clonotype has only a few counts. This rearrangement joins TRBV3-1 to TRBJ2-1, with D possibly TRBD2 on 7 matching bases. This CDR3 region has 18 residues. V gave up 4 bases and J gave up 9 bases, with 28 bases separating them. Germline V CDR1 and CDR2: LGHDT, YNNKEL (reference sequence). CDR3 residues: CASSPYRGRGSFLGEQFF. CDR3 nucleotide sequence: TGTGCCAGCAGCCCCTACCGGGGGCGCGGGAGTTTTTTAGGTGAGCAGTTCTTC.

The sample holds a few counts of this clonotype. J is TRBJ2-3 and V is TRBV20-1, with D tentatively TRBD2 (5 bases). The CDR3 has 15 amino acids. The V end was cut by 1 base, the J end by 6 bases, with 17 bases between. Looked up from germline, CDR1 is DFQATT and CDR2 is SNEGSKA (reference sequence). Here the CDR3 reads CSARVRTGMADTQYF. The DNA for the CDR3 is TGCAGTGCTAGAGTTCGGACCGGGATGGCGGATACGCAGTATTTT.

This clonotype turned up a few times. The chain employs TRBV6-2 or TRBV6-3 and TRBJ1-2; 7 nucleotides agree with TRBD1. V shed 7 bases and J 4 bases; nucleotides not matched to a gene: 3. Germline lookup yields CDR1 MNHEY and CDR2 SVGEGT. The CDR3 runs to 12 residues. DNA of the CDR3: TGTGCCAGCACTCCAGGGGGCTATGGCTACACCTTC. Translated: CASTPGGYGYTF.

This rearrangement joins TRBV12-3 or TRBV12-4 to TRBJ2-1; 7 positions match TRBD2. This CDR3 comprises 15 residues. V was clipped by 10 bases and J by 8 bases; unmatched bases: 17. DNA of the CDR3: TGTGCCACACAGACTAGCATATCCCAGTCGGATGAGCAGTTCTTC. Translating it yields CATQTSISQSDEQFF.

This clonotype was counted between two and nine times. V usage is TRBV20-1 and J usage is TRBJ2-1; 13 nucleotides match TRBD2. Germline-derived CDR1 and CDR2 are DFQATT and SNEGSKA (reference sequence). There are 15 residues in the CDR3. The junction had 6 bases not matched to a gene; V was cut back by 3 bases and J by 7 bases. The DNA for the CDR3 is TGCAGTGCTAGCCCCGGGACTAGCGGGATTAATGAGCAGTTCTTC. Its translation is CSASPGTSGINEQFF.

This clonotype has just one count. This chain uses TRBV4-2 with TRBJ2-1; D unresolved. Germline CDR1 LGHNA, CDR2 YNFKEQ. Trimming removed 4 bases at V and 0 bases at J, with 13 bases between. This CDR3 is built from 16 residues. The CDR3 loop reads CASSRRGSSSYNEQFF. CDR3 coding DNA: TGTGCCAGCAGCCGACGCGGTAGCAGCTCCTACAATGAGCAGTTCTTC.

The CDR3 sequence is CASRQTGGSYEQYF. For the CDR3, the DNA is TGTGCCAGCAGGCAGACAGGGGGAAGCTACGAGCAGTACTTC. V and J are TRBV12-3 or TRBV12-4 and TRBJ2-7; 9 nucleotides align to TRBD1. The ends lost 6 bases at V and 3 bases at J; junction bases unmatched: 6. The CDR3 sequence is 14 residues long.

In this sample, this clonotype turned up once. The gene calls are TRBV20-1 and TRBJ1-2, with 8 bases fitting TRBD1. CDR1 is DFQATT, CDR2 SNEGSKA, per germline (reference sequence). The V gene end was trimmed by 4 bases and the J gene end by 4 bases; junction bases not matched to a gene: 5. The CDR3 is 13 amino acids. Here the CDR3 reads CSANRGGSYGYTF. CDR3 nucleotides: TGCAGTGCTAACAGGGGGGGCTCCTATGGCTACACCTTC.